The entry that follows covers one TCR beta chain sequence. As yet, its antigen is unknown. The record originates from a study of shared clonotypes between healthy human individuals. Germline values: CDR1 SQVTM, CDR2 ANQGSEA. Deletions cut 4 bases from V and 3 bases from J, with 16 bases between. There are 14 residues in the CDR3. Genomic DNA from each subset was divided evenly over several immunoSEQ plates. TCRdb's table, derived via immunoSEQ multiplex PCR, lists solely in-frame clones and lacks some. Of some 2.1 million clones listed, approximately 94% are singletons. Positive CCR7 selection of CD45RO-negative cells yielded the naive CD8 cells, and terminally differentiated effector memory CD45RA+ cells were excluded. Healthy HIV-negative adults with no recent acute infections or vaccinations were recruited as donors. Study-level findings and limits: A generally larger estimated richness was seen in naive subsets than in memory subsets.

The specimen was naive CD8+ T cells sorted from blood. V is TRBV29-1 and J is TRBJ2-7; TRBD1 might be the D (6 bases). The source of this sequence is a man aged 18 to 35 in good health. The CDR3 DNA reads TGCAGCGTTGTAGTTCAGTCAGGGGTCTACGAGCAGTACTTC. It specifies CSVVVQSGVYEQYF.